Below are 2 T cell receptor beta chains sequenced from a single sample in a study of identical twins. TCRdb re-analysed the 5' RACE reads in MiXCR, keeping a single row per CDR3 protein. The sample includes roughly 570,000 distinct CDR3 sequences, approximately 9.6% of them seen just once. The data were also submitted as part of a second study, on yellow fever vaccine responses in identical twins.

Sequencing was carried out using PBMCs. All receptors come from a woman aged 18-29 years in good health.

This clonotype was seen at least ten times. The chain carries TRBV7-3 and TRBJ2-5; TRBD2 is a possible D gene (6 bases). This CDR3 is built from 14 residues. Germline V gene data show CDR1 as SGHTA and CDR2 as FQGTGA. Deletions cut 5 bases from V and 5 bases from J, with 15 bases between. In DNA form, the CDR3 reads TGTGCCAGCAGCCACGGGGGAGCAAGGGAGACCCAGTACTTC. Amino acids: CASSHGGARETQYF.

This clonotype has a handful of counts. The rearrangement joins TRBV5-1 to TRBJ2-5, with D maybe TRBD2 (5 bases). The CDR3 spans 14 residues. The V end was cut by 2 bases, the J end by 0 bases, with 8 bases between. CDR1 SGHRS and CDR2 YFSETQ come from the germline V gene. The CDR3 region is CASSFSSYQETQYF. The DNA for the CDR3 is TGCGCCAGCAGCTTCTCTAGCTACCAAGAGACCCAGTACTTC.